Listed here are 14 T cell receptor beta chains from one sample, sequenced in a study of CD8+ T cells in alopecia areata. Pooled cutaneous lymph node cells were sorted using CD4, CD8alpha, NKG2D, NKG2ACE and other markers. Extracted from the samples, RNA was reverse transcribed into cDNA to serve as the sequencing template. The protocol was immunoSEQ multiplex PCR, while the TCRdb copy is restricted to in-frame clones and leaves out a portion. Observed in the sample are 200,000 to 300,000 clones, none of them singletons. The sample consisted of CD4+ T cells sorted from a lymph node. The receptors derive from a C3H/HeJ mouse with alopecia areata. The mouse line has the MHC haplotype H2-k.

Regarding this clone: Gene names refer to mouse genes. Partial CDR3 DNA: TGCACCTGCAGTGCAGACTGGGGGGCCGAA. This sequence encodes CTCSADWGAE. The full CDR3 protein is CTCSADWGAERLFF. V gene TRBV1 combines with J gene TRBJ1-4, with a tentative D call TRBD1 (6 bases). The read gets to within 4 residues of the CDR3 end, and the germline J gene fills in the rest. Germline loops: CDR1 NSQYPW, CDR2 LRSPGD (reference sequence). The CDR3 extends over 14 amino acids.

Concerning this clone: Gene names follow the mouse nomenclature. The read falls 3 residues short of the CDR3 end, and the missing part is taken from the germline J gene. The V call is TRBV5, the J call TRBJ1-6; TRBD1 matches 10 bases. TRBJ1-6 is designated an ORF whose function remains uncertain. With 4 bases clipped from V and 3 bases from J, the junction kept 3 bases outside the gene matches. CDR3 length: 16 residues. CDR1 is LGHNA, CDR2 YNLKQL, per germline (reference sequence). The CDR3: CASSLRTGGYNSPLYF. Partial CDR3 DNA: TGTGCCAGCAGCCTCCGGACAGGGGGCTATAATTCGCCC.

As concerns this clone: Here the gene names and germline are mouse. The read ends 4 residues shy of where the CDR3 ends; the end is completed using the germline J gene. The chain couples TRBV14 to TRBJ2-1, with D possibly TRBD1 on 6 matching bases. The V end lost 5 bases, the J end lost 0 bases, and 15 bases lay between the germline ends. This CDR3 has 16 amino acids. The V gene's germline CDR1 is SGHDT and CDR2 FRDEAV. The part of the CDR3 DNA that was read is TGTGCCAGCAGCCCCCTTCAGGGGACTAACTATGCT. This sequence encodes CASSPLQGTNYA. The whole CDR3 region reads CASSPLQGTNYAEQFF.

As concerns this clone: Mouse gene names and germline throughout. The observed sequence ends 4 residues before the CDR3 terminus, with the missing tail filled in from the germline J gene. The chain couples TRBV13-1 to TRBJ1-2; TRBD1 might be the D (6 bases). V was pared by 1 base and J by 4 bases, with 11 bases between. The CDR3 spans 14 residues. Germline lookup yields CDR1 NSHNY and CDR2 SYGAGN. Partial CDR3 DNA: TGTGCCAGCAGTGATAGGACAGACGGCTCC. It translates to CASSDRTDGS. The CDR3, in full, reads CASSDRTDGSDYTF.

This clone occurred a few times. Gene names refer to mouse genes. From the germline J gene comes the end of the CDR3, since the read stops 4 residues before it. The rearrangement uses TRBV5 and TRBJ2-5; 13 bases agree with TRBD2. There are 17 residues in the CDR3. CDR1 is LGHNA and CDR2 is YNLKQL in the germline V gene (reference sequence). V gave up 4 bases and J gave up 2 bases; unmatched junction bases: 6. The DNA read from the CDR3 is TGTGCCAGCAGCCCCCGGGGACTGGGGGGGTCCCAAGAC. Translating gives CASSPRGLGGSQD. The entire CDR3 protein is CASSPRGLGGSQDTQYF.

This clone was seen more than once but under ten times. Gene names refer to mouse genes. From the germline J gene comes the end of the CDR3, since the read stops 4 residues before it. V and J are TRBV12-1 and TRBJ1-2; TRBD1 might be the D (6 bases). Germline V gene sequence: CDR1 SGHSN, CDR2 HYEKVE. V was trimmed by 2 bases and J by 4 bases, leaving 13 bases between them. The CDR3 is made up of 14 amino acids. CDR3 protein: CASSPSGAGSDYTF. CDR3 DNA, as far as it was read: TGTGCCAGCTCTCCCTCAGGGGCGGGCTCC.

Worth noting for this clone: Genes and germline are mouse. The read terminates 4 residues before the CDR3 end, so the remaining end is supplied by the germline J gene. This chain uses TRBV5 with TRBJ2-7; 11 bases are shared with TRBD2. Germline V gene sequence: CDR1 LGHNA, CDR2 YNLKQL (reference sequence). This CDR3 has 14 amino acids. The part of the CDR3 DNA that was read is TGTGCCAGCAGCACCCGGACTGGGGGGTAT. Protein: CASSTRTGGY. The entire CDR3 protein is CASSTRTGGYEQYF.

This clone has more than one count but fewer than ten. Germline and genes: mouse. From the germline J gene comes the end of the CDR3, since the read stops 4 residues before it. Other nucleotide sequences in the sample specify the same CDR3. The chain links TRBV13-3 to TRBJ2-1; TRBD2 is a possible D gene (6 bases). V was cut by 5 bases and J by 3 bases, with 9 bases left in between. The CDR3 contains 13 residues. Germline values: CDR1 NNHDY, CDR2 SYVADS. The CDR3 here is CASRLGVYAEQFF. The CDR3 bases that were read are TGTGCCAGCAGACTGGGTGTCTATGCT.

Concerning this clone: Gene names are the mouse ones. Read coverage stops 4 residues before the CDR3 terminus; the germline J gene supplies the remainder. The sample contains more than one DNA sequence encoding this CDR3. The chain links TRBV1 to TRBJ2-7, with 8 bases fitting TRBD1. This CDR3 comprises 14 residues. After removal of 4 bases from V and 0 bases from J, the junction contained 2 bases not matched to a gene. Per germline, CDR1 NSQYPW and CDR2 LRSPGD (reference sequence). The covered CDR3 bases are TGCACCTGCAGTGGGGACAGGAGCTCCTAT. This sequence encodes CTCSGDRSSY. The whole CDR3 sequence is CTCSGDRSSYEQYF.

This clone occurred a few times. Gene names are the mouse ones. The observed sequence ends 4 residues before the CDR3 terminus, with the missing tail filled in from the germline J gene. Additional DNA sequences in this sample encode the identical CDR3. The chain couples TRBV13-1 to TRBJ1-1, with D perhaps matching TRBD1 (5 bases). Germline CDR1 and CDR2: NSHNY and SYGAGN. This CDR3 region has 15 residues. V was shortened by 3 bases and J by 0 bases, with 12 bases between the two germline ends. Partial CDR3 DNA: TGTGCCAGCAGTGGGCCCGGACAAGCAAACACA. Its protein product is CASSGPGQANT. The complete CDR3 protein is CASSGPGQANTEVFF.

A note on this clone: The gene names given are mouse names. Read coverage stops 4 residues before the CDR3 terminus; the germline J gene supplies the remainder. V gene TRBV19 combines with J gene TRBJ2-1; 11 bases fit TRBD2. The CDR3 loop spans 16 amino acids. Germline lookup yields CDR1 FNHDT and CDR2 SITEND (reference sequence). V shed 5 bases, J shed 3 bases, and the junction held 7 bases outside the gene matches. The CDR3 loop reads CASSRTGGRLYAEQFF. The CDR3 bases that were read are TGTGCCAGCAGCAGGACTGGGGGGCGTCTCTATGCT.

Only a few counts were recorded for this clone. The germline and genes are mouse ones. The sample has other DNA sequences that encode this CDR3 too. CDR3 DNA (partial): TGTGCCAGCAGCCAAGATCTGGGGGCTAGTGCAGAA. This encodes CASSQDLGASAE. The whole CDR3 reads CASSQDLGASAETLYF. The chain couples TRBV5 to TRBJ2-3; a weak D match, TRBD2 (7 bases). The sequence runs out 4 residues before the end of the CDR3; the remainder is reconstructed from the germline J gene. This CDR3 spans 16 amino acids. Per germline, CDR1 LGHNA and CDR2 YNLKQL (reference sequence). Deletions cut 0 bases from V and 0 bases from J, with 10 bases between.

Points on this clone: The genes and germline here are from mouse. The read ends 4 residues early relative to the CDR3; the germline J gene fills the gap. The gene calls are TRBV1 and TRBJ2-7; 10 bases match TRBD2. The V gene's germline CDR1 is NSQYPW and CDR2 LRSPGD (reference sequence). The CDR3 loop spans 16 amino acids. Trimming removed 0 bases from V and 3 bases from J; junction bases left unmatched: 5. The sequenced CDR3 bases are TGCACCTGCAGTGCAGATCGGGGGACTGGGGACTAT. Protein: CTCSADRGTGDY. The full CDR3 protein is CTCSADRGTGDYEQYF.

Remarks on this clone: Any gene name here is a mouse gene name. The CDR3 protein is CTCSGGGNSPLYF. CDR3 DNA (partial): TGCACCTGCAGTGGGGGGGGGAATTCGCCC. V is TRBV1 and J is TRBJ1-6; D might be TRBD1 (5 bases). The observed sequence ends 3 residues before the CDR3 terminus, with the missing tail filled in from the germline J gene. TRBJ1-6 is treated as an ORF (open reading frame) with a function not yet certain. Germline V gives CDR1 NSQYPW, CDR2 LRSPGD (reference sequence). The CDR3 extends over 13 amino acids. V gave up 4 bases and J gave up 7 bases, with 8 bases separating them.